Below, one T cell receptor (beta chain) is given with its context. What it binds is unknown. Data came from immunoSEQ multiplex PCR; TCRdb stores just in-frame clones and leaves some out. The sample lists 90,000 to 150,000 clones; over 75% were seen once. These data come from a study of cytomegalovirus exposure and HLA in healthy donors. The wider study: A subsequent analysis stated that the 120 or so validation repertoires were run on the same platform as the roughly 710 first-cohort repertoires. Whole-study findings and limits: Among TCR sequences, most were rare, though some public TCRs appeared in many donors.

CDR1 and CDR2 (germline): LGHNA, YNFKEQ. The CDR3 runs to 15 residues. V was cut by 3 bases and J by 6 bases, with 14 bases left in between. The rearrangement joins TRBV4-2 to TRBJ2-2, with D possibly matching TRBD2 (5 bases). Material: PBMCs. This clonotype originated in a woman aged 18-30 years in good health and CMV-seropositive. CDR3 region: CASSQETRVAGELFF. CDR3 coding DNA: TGTGCCAGCAGCCAGGAAACTAGGGTCGCCGGGGAGCTGTTTTTT.